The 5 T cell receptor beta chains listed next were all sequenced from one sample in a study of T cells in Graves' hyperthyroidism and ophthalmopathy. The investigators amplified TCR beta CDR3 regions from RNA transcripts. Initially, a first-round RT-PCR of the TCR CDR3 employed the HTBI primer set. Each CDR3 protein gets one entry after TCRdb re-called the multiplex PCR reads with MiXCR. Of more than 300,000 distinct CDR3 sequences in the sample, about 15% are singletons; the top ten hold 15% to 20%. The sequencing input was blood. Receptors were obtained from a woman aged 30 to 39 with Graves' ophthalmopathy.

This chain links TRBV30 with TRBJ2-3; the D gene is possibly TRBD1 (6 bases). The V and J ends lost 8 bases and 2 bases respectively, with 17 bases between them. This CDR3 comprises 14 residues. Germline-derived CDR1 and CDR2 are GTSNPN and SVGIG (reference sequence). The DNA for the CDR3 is TGTGCCGGGGCTCGGACAGAAATCACAGATACGCAGTATTTT. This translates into CAGARTEITDTQYF.

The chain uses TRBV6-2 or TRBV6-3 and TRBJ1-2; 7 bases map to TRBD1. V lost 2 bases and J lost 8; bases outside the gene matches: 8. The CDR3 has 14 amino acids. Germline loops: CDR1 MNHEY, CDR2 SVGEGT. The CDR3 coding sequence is TGTGCCAGCAGTTACGTTCAGGGGGGGTCCGGCTACACCTTC. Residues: CASSYVQGGSGYTF.

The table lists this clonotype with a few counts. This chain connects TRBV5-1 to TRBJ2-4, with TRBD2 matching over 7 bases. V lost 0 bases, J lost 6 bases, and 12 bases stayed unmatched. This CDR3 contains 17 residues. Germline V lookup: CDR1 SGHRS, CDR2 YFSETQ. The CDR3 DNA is TGCGCCAGCAGCTTGGGGGGACGCCGGGGGGATAGAAACATTCAGTACTTC. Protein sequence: CASSLGGRRGDRNIQYF.

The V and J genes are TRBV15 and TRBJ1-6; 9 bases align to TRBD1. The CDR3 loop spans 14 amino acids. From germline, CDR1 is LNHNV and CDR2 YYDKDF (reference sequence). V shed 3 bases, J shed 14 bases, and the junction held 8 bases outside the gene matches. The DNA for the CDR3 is TGTGCCACCAGCAGTAAGACAGGGGGTACAGCCCTCCACTTT. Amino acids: CATSSKTGGTALHF. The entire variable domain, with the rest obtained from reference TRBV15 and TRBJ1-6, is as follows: DAMVIQNPRYQVTQFGKPVTLSCSQTLNHNVMYWYQQKSSQAPKLLFHYYDKDFNNEADTPDNFQSRRPNTSFCFLDIRSPGLGDTAMYLCATSSKTGGTALHFGNGTRLTVT.

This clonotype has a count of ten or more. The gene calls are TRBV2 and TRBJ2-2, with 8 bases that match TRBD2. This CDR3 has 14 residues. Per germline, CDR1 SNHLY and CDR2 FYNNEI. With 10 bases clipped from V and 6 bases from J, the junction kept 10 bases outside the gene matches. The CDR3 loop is CATSGGALSGELFF. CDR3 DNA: TGTGCCACCTCCGGGGGGGCGTTGTCCGGGGAGCTGTTTTTT. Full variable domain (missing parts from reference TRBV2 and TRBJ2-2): EPEVTQTPSHQVTQMGQEVILRCVPISNHLYFYWYRQILGQKVEFLVSFYNNEISEKSEIFDDQFSVERPDGSNFTLKIRSTKLEDSAMYFCATSGGALSGELFFGEGSRLTVL.